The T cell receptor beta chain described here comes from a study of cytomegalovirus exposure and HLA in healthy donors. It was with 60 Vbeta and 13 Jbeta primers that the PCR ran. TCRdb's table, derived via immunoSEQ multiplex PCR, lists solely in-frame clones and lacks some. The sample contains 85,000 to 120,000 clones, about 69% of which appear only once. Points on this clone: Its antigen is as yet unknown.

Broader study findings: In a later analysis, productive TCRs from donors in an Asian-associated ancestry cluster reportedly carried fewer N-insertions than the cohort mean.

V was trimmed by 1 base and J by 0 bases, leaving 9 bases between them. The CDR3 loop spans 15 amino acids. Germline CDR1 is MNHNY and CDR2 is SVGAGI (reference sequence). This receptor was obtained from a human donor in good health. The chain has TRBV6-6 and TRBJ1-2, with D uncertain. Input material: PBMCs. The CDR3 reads CASSYFVGSNYGYTF. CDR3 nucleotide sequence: TGTGCCAGCAGTTACTTCGTCGGGTCTAACTATGGCTACACCTTC.